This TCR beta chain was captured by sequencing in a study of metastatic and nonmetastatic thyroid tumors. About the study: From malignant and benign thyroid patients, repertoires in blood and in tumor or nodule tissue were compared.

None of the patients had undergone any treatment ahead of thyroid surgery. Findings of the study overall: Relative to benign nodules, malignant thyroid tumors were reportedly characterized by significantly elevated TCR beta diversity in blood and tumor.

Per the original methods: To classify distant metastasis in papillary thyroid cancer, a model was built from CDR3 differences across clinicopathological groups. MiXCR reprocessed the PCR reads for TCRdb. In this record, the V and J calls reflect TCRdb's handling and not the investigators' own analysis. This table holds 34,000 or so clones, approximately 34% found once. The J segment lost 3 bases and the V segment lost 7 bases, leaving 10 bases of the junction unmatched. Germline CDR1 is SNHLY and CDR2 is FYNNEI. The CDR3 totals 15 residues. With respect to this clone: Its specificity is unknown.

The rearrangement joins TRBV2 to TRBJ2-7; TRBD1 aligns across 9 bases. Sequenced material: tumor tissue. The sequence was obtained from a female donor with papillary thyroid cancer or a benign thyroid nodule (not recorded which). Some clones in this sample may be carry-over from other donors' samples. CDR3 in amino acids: CASIIRDRVNYEQYF. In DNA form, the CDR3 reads TGTGCCAGCATCATACGGGACAGGGTCAACTACGAGCAGTACTTC. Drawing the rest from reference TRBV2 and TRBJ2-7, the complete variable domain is EPEVTQTPSHQVTQMGQEVILRCVPISNHLYFYWYRQILGQKVEFLVSFYNNEISEKSEIFDDQFSVERPDGSNFTLKIRSTKLEDSAMYFCASIIRDRVNYEQYFGPGTRLTVT.